These 2 T cell receptor beta chains were sequenced from one sample in a study of regulatory T cells in long-lasting Graves disease. The time point: newly diagnosed GD, antithyroid drugs for less than 3 months. PBMC-derived RNA was used for the TCR library. Construction of the TCR beta libraries employed iRepertoire HTBI primers in conjunction with Arm-PCR of CDR3 regions. MiXCR, run by TCRdb on the multiplex PCR reads, gives a single entry per CDR3 protein. The sample carries 550,000 to 650,000 distinct CDR3 sequences, 15% to 20% recorded once. These data were also filed under a second study, of T cells in Graves' hyperthyroidism and ophthalmopathy.

Sequenced material: peripheral blood mononuclear cells (PBMCs), taken at new diagnosis, from a patient treated with antithyroid drugs. All receptors derive from a man between 18 and 29 years old with Graves disease.

The chain joins TRBV9 to TRBJ1-2; 9 bases agree with TRBD1. CDR1 SGDLS and CDR2 YYNGEE come from the germline V gene. This CDR3 is built from 14 residues. V lost 3 bases to trimming and J lost 8 bases; unmatched junction nucleotides: 8. CDR3 DNA sequence: TGTGCCAGCAGCGCCGGGACAGGGAATCGGGGCTACACCTTC. The encoded protein is CASSAGTGNRGYTF.

This clonotype came up many times. This sequence joins TRBV6-1 and TRBJ2-7; perhaps D is TRBD1 or TRBD2 (5 bases each). V was shortened by 3 bases and J by 5 bases, with 14 bases between the two germline ends. The CDR3 is made up of 14 amino acids. The germline gives CDR1 MNHNS, CDR2 SASEGT. CDR3 nucleotides: TGTGCCAGCAGTGATTTGGGGGTCCTCGACGAGCAGTACTTC. It translates to CASSDLGVLDEQYF.